This T cell receptor beta chain comes out of a study of cytomegalovirus exposure and HLA in healthy donors (dated 2017 in TCRdb). For the wider study: An earlier analysis of roughly 570 of the donors reported 250 to 300 Gb of sequence data and approximately 120 million unique TCR beta sequences obtained from some 170 million T cells. An early release covering just under 650 HLA-typed donors comprised approximately 290 gigabases of sequencing data and about 90 million unique TCR sequences. Of the roughly 410 genotyped donors, less than 90% were placed in the genetic ancestry cluster associated with self-reported Caucasian donors. The study was designed to test whether signatures of past pathogen exposure could be identified by cataloging public T cell receptors. The T cell repertoires of under 750 subjects were profiled by immunosequencing and related to cytomegalovirus serostatus. Besides the first cohort of 550 to 750 subjects, a separate validation cohort made up of roughly 120 different subjects was used. The study combined high-throughput TCR immunosequencing, statistical association of individual TCRs with disease status, and machine learning to predict cytomegalovirus infection status. To study patterns of TCR occurrence, a later analysis re-analyzed previously published TCR beta repertoires from 666 donors and added high-resolution HLA genotyping. Rather than drawing on any new phenotypic data, the later analysis identified candidate immune exposures from TCR beta sequences and the way those sequences occurred across donors. In an earlier analysis of around 540 of the donors, high-throughput TCR beta sequencing was used to judge whether each TCR beta V gene segment behaved as functional or pseudogenic. Donor age, sex, ethnicity and CMV serostatus were compiled together with the repertoire data. Genome-wide SNP genotypes for about 65% of the 666 donors were used in a later genetic analysis, which treated that subset as a discovery cohort. All discovery cohort repertoires had been generated using a single sequencing platform. HLA typing included class I and class II loci at four-digit resolution. Typing coverage differed by locus: A, B, C, DRB1 and DQB1 were typed in about 620-630 donors, DQA1 in about 500, DPA1 in 600 to 610, and DPB1 in 472. Five DR-DQ haplotypes were treated as single units for association and clustering because of strong linkage in the cohort. Among roughly 370 genotyped donors of the cohort, an average of approximately 240,000 unique TCR beta nucleotide sequences were sequenced per donor, roughly 20% of them non-productive. The paper's findings and limits, for the study overall: In vitro tests confirmed that a few of the cytomegalovirus-associated TCR beta chains recognize cytomegalovirus antigens. Some IMGT-functional V segments, including TRBV6-2 and TRBV6-3, could not be told apart with the 87-base-pair reads, so those segments were excluded. A group of highly shared sequence variants was considered likely to be a technical artifact of the sequencing pipeline. Most TCR sequences were observed very rarely across donors, whereas some public TCRs were present in many individuals. A later analysis associated about 17,000 TCR beta sequences with specific HLA alleles at a false discovery rate of 0.05. In a later analysis, several top co-occurrence clusters were reported to appear linked to parvovirus B19, influenza, CMV and Epstein-Barr virus. This cohort had only TCR beta chains sequenced, and the lack of alpha or paired-chain data limited which features could be detected. Sequencing depth was assumed to be roughly uniform across donors in the presence/absence analyses, though that assumption may not hold. The earlier analysis of nearly 600 of the donors excluded over 15 rarely observed V segments, including chromosome 9 orphons, because counts were too low. Correlated functional status among segregating V segments might reflect linkage disequilibrium, but an unknown experimental factor could not be ruled out. A later genetic analysis associated a missense DCLRE1C variant with V-gene and J-gene trimming of TCR beta chains, and an independent cohort replicated the association. According to the authors, the approach could potentially be generalized to other disease states and immunological phenotypes. The only immune exposure information available for the cohort was CMV serostatus. Compared with equally common non-associated chains, HLA-associated TCR beta chains in a later analysis were more clonally expanded and had lower generation probabilities. In the study, 164 TCR beta chains were listed as associated with cytomegalovirus. According to a later analysis, TCR association rates differed among HLA loci, with DRB1 alleles showing the most associated TCRs and HLA-C alleles showing the fewest. According to a later analysis, most CMV-associated TCR beta chains appeared to be HLA-restricted, and the HLA associations seemed to be driven largely by CMV exposure. A later genetic analysis reported fewer N-insertions in productive TCRs among donors in an Asian-associated ancestry cluster than the 666-donor mean. When HLA alleles, especially DR and DQ, strongly co-occurred, TCR associations were difficult to assign to individual alleles. A further reported finding was that TCR beta sequences accurately predicted the HLA-A and HLA-B alleles for most subjects in the first cohort. HLA typing was unavailable for some donors at each locus, so association tests used only the typed subset. The classifier was reported to diagnose cytomegalovirus status with high specificity and sensitivity in both the original and validation cohorts. In an earlier analysis of some 640 of the donors, most TCR beta V segments were observed in productive rearrangements about 90% or about 30% of the time, broadly matching IMGT annotations.

The cohort comprised under 700 healthy bone marrow donors. At the time of sampling, all cohort members were nominally healthy, though unrecorded immune exposures were likely present. The donor tested CMV seronegative and was one of the 352 seronegative cohort members. Every donor gave a peripheral blood sample, and the peripheral blood mononuclear cells from that sample were used for TCR beta sequencing. The Qiagen DNeasy Blood Extraction Kit was used to extract genomic DNA from the blood cell samples. This clone has just one count. It has no known antigen specificity. It has no much larger one-base neighbor in the sample; base qualities were not kept. Taken from cysteine to phenylalanine, the CDR3 has 14 residues. Kept here is only the CDR3 DNA, which spans 42 bases and is read in frame from base 1. V gives up 8 bases and J gives up 0 bases, and the segment between their germline ends measures 14 bases. The germline V gene provides CDR1 SGHVS and CDR2 FQNEAQ.

The library was prepared using the immunoSEQ multiplex PCR assay. The multiplex PCR relied on a mix of 60 forward primers for TCR Vbeta segments and 13 reverse primers for TCR Jbeta segments. A multiplex PCR assay on genomic DNA amplified the CDR3 region of rearranged TCR beta genes. Amplified TCR beta libraries were sequenced as 87-base-pair reads on the Illumina HiSeq System. The original methods were these. In a later analysis, roughly 80 million unique TCR beta chains were counted across the approximately 620 repertoires, and roughly 11 million of these chains were shared by at least two donors. Raw reads were error-corrected and collapsed into unique sequences by a nearest-neighbor algorithm in which closely related sequences were merged to remove PCR and sequencing errors. To assign V, D and J gene segments, CDR3 sequences were aligned to IMGT reference sequences. For a sequence to be retained, a match of at least six nucleotides to both a V gene segment and a J gene segment was required. Rearrangements were classified as productive when the CDR3 lacked stop codons and remained in frame with V and J, and all other rearrangements were classified as non-productive. CDR3 was defined by IMGT convention, running from the second conserved V-encoded cysteine to the conserved J-encoded phenylalanine. Sequences without an unambiguous match to a single V gene segment were excluded from the earlier analysis of 587 of the donors. An earlier analysis of approximately 590 of the donors classified V segments as functional when productive rearrangements were above 56.7% and as segregating when the standard deviation between donors was above 5%. A statistical classification framework was built to diagnose cytomegalovirus status from the catalog of TCR beta chain sequences. In a later analysis, TCR nucleotide sequences were compared against IMGT/GENE-DB human TR gene sequences so that V and J genes could be assigned. In a later analysis, CDR3 sequences and most-parsimonious VDJ recombination scenarios were assigned using the TCRdist pipeline. In a later analysis, each TCR beta chain was defined by its CDR3 amino acid sequence together with its V-gene family, and reads without a unique V-gene family were excluded. To address suspected cross-contamination and a sequencing artifact, a later analysis removed 592 highly shared, low-generation-probability nucleotide sequences. For each public chain, a later analysis derived a clonal expansion index from normalized ranks of inferred template counts within each repertoire. In a later analysis, generation probabilities were computed using a VDJ recombination model fitted to out-of-frame rearrangements, and the results were checked against IGoR. Hypergeometric tests were used in a later analysis to score TCR-TCR, TCR-HLA and TCR-CMV co-occurrence, with a repertoire-size bias correction applied to the TCR pairs. In a later analysis, false discovery rates were estimated by permuting HLA or CMV assignments 20 times. In a later analysis, co-occurring TCRs were grouped using DBSCAN, and TCRdist sequence similarity was added for clustering within HLA-allele-positive subsets. For co-occurrence clustering, repertoires with fewer than 30,000 or more than 120,000 public chains were excluded, along with roughly five repertoires with anomalous nucleotide sharing. Held by TCRdb, this immuneACCESS table contains in-frame sequences only and omits some clones. Under half of the omission traces to an unresolved V gene where checked; the cause of the rest is unknown. Clone size and V and J calls were adopted from that table, with D and trimming inferred from the DNA. The sample data list 43,000 or so clones, and approximately 80% of these were observed just once. Clones ranked in the top ten supply more than 1.3% of the sample.

The sequence came from a man aged 25 to 40 in good health and CMV-seronegative. The rearrangement joined TRBV7-8 to TRBJ2-7; TRBD2 is possibly the D segment (6 matching bases). The sample comprised PBMCs. The CDR3 is CASWSSGHSYEQYF. The DNA sequence is as follows: TGTGCCAGCTGGAGTAGCGGACACTCCTACGAGCAGTACTTC.